This entry concerns a single T cell receptor beta chain. These data belong to a study of regulatory T cells in long-lasting Graves disease. Libraries of TCR beta came from iRepertoire HTBI primers plus Arm-PCR of CDR3 regions. TCRdb reprocessed the multiplex PCR reads via MiXCR and lists one record per CDR3 protein. Here the sample spans about 660,000 distinct CDR3 sequences, about 32% being singletons. The time point was: persistent/refractory GD, antithyroid drugs over 5 years with positive TRAb. The TCR library used RNA extracted from PBMCs. The material was peripheral blood mononuclear cells (PBMCs), obtained when the disease was refractory, from a patient treated with antithyroid drugs. The TCR sequence derives from a female donor with Graves disease.

CDR3 sequence: CSVEDLGFGYTF. In DNA, the CDR3 is TGCAGCGTTGAAGATCTGGGTTTTGGCTACACCTTC. The V and J genes are TRBV29-1 and TRBJ1-2; D not certain. V gave up 0 bases and J gave up 7 bases, with 9 bases separating them. Looked up from germline, CDR1 is SQVTM and CDR2 is ANQGSEA. This CDR3 spans 12 amino acids.